A selection of T cell receptor beta chains follows, all from one sample in a study of T cell responses to AZD1222 COVID-19 vaccine. Only in-frame clones appear in the TCRdb table, and some are missing; sequencing was by immunoSEQ multiplex PCR. The sample yields approximately 65,000 clones, 65% to 80% seen once. The sequencing here drew on peripheral blood, taken on day 0 of AZD1222 vaccination. These TCRs come from an adult in good health. Each CDR3 is given with its conserved first and last residue. D genes are given only for firm matches. Size values are once, few and many counts, or a class for expanded clones, and some rows have none.

v_call,d_call,clone_size,cdr3_length,j_call,cdr3_nt,cdr3_aa
TRBV11-2,-,few,13,TRBJ1-6,TGTGCCAGCAGCTCAGGGTATAATTCACCCCTCCACTTT,CASSSGYNSPLHF
TRBV5-1,-,-,15,TRBJ1-1,TGCGCCAGCAGCCCCGGGGGCAGGGTGAACACTGAAGCTTTCTTT,CASSPGGRVNTEAFF
TRBV5-1,TRBD2,-,14,TRBJ2-7,TGCGCCAGCAGCCTGCTAGCGGGGACCTACGAGCAGTACTTC,CASSLLAGTYEQYF
TRBV9,-,-,14,TRBJ1-1,TGTGCCAGCAGCTCGTCCGGGGCGAGCACTGAAGCTTTCTTT,CASSSSGASTEAFF
TRBV2,TRBD2,few,14,TRBJ2-5,TGTGCCAGCAGTTCAGTAGCGGGGGGCCCCGTCGGGTACTTC,CASSSVAGGPVGYF
TRBV10-3,TRBD2,few,14,TRBJ2-1,TGTGCCATCAGTGAGACCGGGACTAACTATGAGCAGTTCTTC,CAISETGTNYEQFF
TRBV19,-,-,11,TRBJ1-4,TGTGCCAGTAGTGAGGATGAAAAACTGTTTTTT,CASSEDEKLFF
TRBV20-1,-,-,11,TRBJ2-3,TGCAGTGCTAGTCGCACAGATACGCAGTATTTT,CSASRTDTQYF
TRBV11-2,-,-,14,TRBJ1-2,TGTGCCAGCAGCTTAACGGATAGGAACTATGGCTACACCTTC,CASSLTDRNYGYTF
TRBV2,-,-,10,TRBJ2-5,TGTGCCAGCAGTGAAGCGACCCAGTACTTC,CASSEATQYF
TRBV30,-,-,13,TRBJ2-7,TGTGCCTGGAGTATGGGGTTCTCCTACGAGCAGTACTTC,CAWSMGFSYEQYF
TRBV7-9,TRBD1,-,15,TRBJ1-2,TGTGCCAGCAGCGGCCAGACAGGGGACAACTATGGCTACACCTTC,CASSGQTGDNYGYTF
TRBV7-2,TRBD2,-,15,TRBJ2-1,TGTGCCAGCAGCTCGAGGACTAGCCGGAACAATGAGCAGTTCTTC,CASSSRTSRNNEQFF
TRBV18,-,-,14,TRBJ2-7,TGTGCCAGCTCACCACCGGGACTTAACTACGAGCAGTACTTC,CASSPPGLNYEQYF
TRBV10-3,-,-,12,TRBJ1-4,TGTGCCATCGGGCCTCCAGGGGAAAAACTGTTTTTT,CAIGPPGEKLFF
TRBV29-1,-,-,13,TRBJ1-2,TGCAGCGTTGAGGAAGCATATGTGGACGGCTACACCTTC,CSVEEAYVDGYTF
TRBV6-5,TRBD1,-,13,TRBJ1-3,TGTGCCAGCACGACAGGGTTTGGAAACACCATATATTTT,CASTTGFGNTIYF
TRBV5-5,TRBD1,few,13,TRBJ1-1,TGTGCCAGCACCCGACAGGGTGACACTGAAGCTTTCTTT,CASTRQGDTEAFF
TRBV5-8,-,-,15,TRBJ2-3,TGTGCCAGCAGCCCGCGGGACATGGGCACAGATACGCAGTATTTT,CASSPRDMGTDTQYF
TRBV30,TRBD1,-,14,TRBJ1-2,TGTGCCTGGAACCCGACAGGGAGGGACTATGGCTACACCTTC,CAWNPTGRDYGYTF
TRBV15,-,-,15,TRBJ1-5,TGTGCCACCAGCAGAGACAGGAGTAGCAATCAGCCCCAGCATTTT,CATSRDRSSNQPQHF
TRBV27,-,once,13,TRBJ2-2,TGTGCCATCAAGGACGGGAACACCGGGGAGCTGTTTTTT,CAIKDGNTGELFF
TRBV10-3,-,once,14,TRBJ2-3,TGTGCCATCGGAGGAGGGGTTCGCACAGATACGCAGTATTTT,CAIGGGVRTDTQYF
TRBV5-1,-,once,13,TRBJ2-7,TGCGCCAGCAGCTTGGACAGTTCGTGGGAGCAGTACTTC,CASSLDSSWEQYF
TRBV4-2,TRBD2,-,17,TRBJ2-1,TGTGCCAGCAGCCTGCCCGGACTAGCGGCCTCCTACAATGAGCAGTTCTTC,CASSLPGLAASYNEQFF
TRBV7-9,-,-,14,TRBJ1-1,TGTGCCAGCAGCTTAGGGGGAGGGTATACTGAAGCTTTCTTT,CASSLGGGYTEAFF
TRBV27,-,-,14,TRBJ1-1,TGTGCCAGCAGTTTACAACAGGGTGGAACTGAAGCTTTCTTT,CASSLQQGGTEAFF
TRBV12-3/TRBV12-4,-,-,13,TRBJ2-7,TGTGCCAGCAGTCCATCACAGGGTTACGAGCAGTACTTC,CASSPSQGYEQYF
TRBV27,-,-,16,TRBJ2-3,TGTGCCAGCAGTTTTGGGCGGGGTTTCACCACAGATACGCAGTATTTT,CASSFGRGFTTDTQYF
TRBV27,TRBD2,-,13,TRBJ2-7,TGTGCCAGCAGTCCGGGACTAGCTGACGAGCAGTACTTC,CASSPGLADEQYF
TRBV27,-,-,13,TRBJ1-5,TGTGCCAGCAGTTTGTGGGGAGGGCAGCCCCAGCATTTT,CASSLWGGQPQHF
TRBV4-3,-,few,12,TRBJ2-7,TGCGCCAGCAGCCCAAACAGTTACGAGCAGTACTTC,CASSPNSYEQYF
TRBV5-1,TRBD1,-,14,TRBJ1-1,TGCGCCAGCAGCACTGGGACAGAAAACACTGAAGCTTTCTTT,CASSTGTENTEAFF
TRBV7-2,-,-,14,TRBJ2-2,TGTGCCAGCAGCTTAGCGGGGAACACCGGGGAGCTGTTTTTT,CASSLAGNTGELFF
TRBV5-5,TRBD1,-,14,TRBJ1-5,TGTGCCAGCAGCCTAGGGACAGACTATCAGCCCCAGCATTTT,CASSLGTDYQPQHF
TRBV7-9,TRBD2,few,16,TRBJ2-1,TGTGCCAGCAGCTTAGATGCTAGCGGGGGGGCCGATGAGCAGTTCTTC,CASSLDASGGADEQFF
TRBV5-6,-,once,17,TRBJ1-5,TGTGCCAGCAGCTGGGGAGGGCCCACGGAATTAAATCAGCCCCAGCATTTT,CASSWGGPTELNQPQHF
TRBV19,-,-,17,TRBJ1-6,TGTGCCAGTAGTCTCGACCCACAGGGATTACGAAATTCACCCCTCCACTTT,CASSLDPQGLRNSPLHF
TRBV10-1,TRBD2,-,15,TRBJ2-5,TGCGCCAGCAGTAAATCTAGCGGATACCAAGAGACCCAGTACTTC,CASSKSSGYQETQYF
TRBV7-8,TRBD1,once,15,TRBJ1-5,TGTGCCAGCAGCCCCCGCAGGGGGCCGGATCAGCCCCAGCATTTT,CASSPRRGPDQPQHF
TRBV6-6,-,-,14,TRBJ1-1,TGTGCCAGCAGCCCCGGACAGATGAACACTGAAGCTTTCTTT,CASSPGQMNTEAFF
TRBV27,-,-,13,TRBJ1-1,TGTGCCAGCAGTTCGTGGGGGGGGACTGAAGCTTTCTTT,CASSSWGGTEAFF
TRBV6-5,TRBD1,-,15,TRBJ1-1,TGTGCCAGCAGTTACTCCGGGACAGGGGTGGGGGGAGCTTTCTTT,CASSYSGTGVGGAFF
TRBV7-9,-,-,15,TRBJ1-6,TGTGCCAGCAGCCAGCCCGGGACATCGAATTCACCCCTCCACTTT,CASSQPGTSNSPLHF
TRBV7-2,-,-,15,TRBJ1-2,TGTGCCAGCAGCTTACGCTCGGGGGGGCGGAACGGCTACACCTTC,CASSLRSGGRNGYTF
TRBV12-3/TRBV12-4,-,-,12,TRBJ2-3,TGTGCCAGCAGTCTAGAGGCAGATACGCAGTATTTT,CASSLEADTQYF
TRBV27,TRBD1,-,18,TRBJ2-5,TGTGCCAGCAGTTCCCAAAACGCCGACAGGGGGCTATTGGAGACCCAGTACTTC,CASSSQNADRGLLETQYF
TRBV28,TRBD1,-,15,TRBJ1-3,TGTGCCAGCAGCCCCGGACAGGGGATTGGAAACACCATATATTTT,CASSPGQGIGNTIYF
TRBV5-5,-,-,14,TRBJ2-4,TGTGCCAGCAGCTACCGACAGGAACCAAACATTCAGTACTTC,CASSYRQEPNIQYF
TRBV7-2,-,few,13,TRBJ1-2,TGTGCCAGCAGCTACCCGGGGGGTTCCGGCTACACCTTC,CASSYPGGSGYTF
TRBV27,-,few,15,TRBJ1-6,TGTGCCACCCGGGGGGCAGGCCTATCCTATTCACCCCTCCACTTT,CATRGAGLSYSPLHF
TRBV9,TRBD1,-,16,TRBJ1-1,TGCGCCAGCAGCGCTATCCTACAGGGGCTGAACACTGAGGCTTTCTTT,CASSAILQGLNTEAFF
TRBV7-2,-,few,13,TRBJ1-6,TGTGCCAGCAGCTTAGCCCCGGATTCACCCCTCCACTTT,CASSLAPDSPLHF
TRBV29-1,TRBD1,-,13,TRBJ1-1,TGCAGCGTTTTTACAGGGGTGGACACTGAAGCTTTCTTT,CSVFTGVDTEAFF
TRBV7-2,TRBD2,-,14,TRBJ2-1,TGTGCCAGCAGCTTCCTGGCGGGGGGGAATGAGCAGTTCTTC,CASSFLAGGNEQFF
TRBV18,TRBD1,-,15,TRBJ1-1,TGTGCCAGCTCACTCCGGGACAGGGCGGACACTGAAGCTTTCTTT,CASSLRDRADTEAFF
TRBV29-1,-,-,15,TRBJ2-1,TGCAGCGTTGAACCGACAGAGGTTGTCAACAATGAGCAGTTCTTC,CSVEPTEVVNNEQFF
TRBV9,-,-,13,TRBJ1-2,TGTGCCAGCAGCGTAGACACAGCCTATGGCTACACCTTC,CASSVDTAYGYTF